Included here is one TCR beta chain sequence, with context. Compared with germline, one end of the junction differs, possibly owing to a read error. A TCRbeta library incorporating unique molecular identifiers was prepared. MiXCR was run by TCRdb on the PCR reads, yielding one entry per CDR3 protein. The sample lists approximately 640,000 distinct CDR3 sequences, approximately 16% occurring once. The CDR3 is 16 amino acids. Germline V gene lookup returns CDR1 DFQATT and CDR2 SNEGSKA (reference sequence). This record comes from a study of T-cell reconstitution after alpha-beta-depleted transplantation in children.

The clonotype originates from a human donor who donated a stem cell graft to a child with acute myeloid leukemia. Sequencing was performed on PBMCs from the stem cell graft donor, taken from the stem cell graft. This rearrangement joins TRBV20-1 to TRBJ1-5, with 7 nucleotides matching TRBD1. CDR3 nucleotide sequence: TGCTGTGCATTGCTCGACAGGGAAGGGCCCAATCAGCCCCAGCATTTT. Its translation: CCALLDREGPNQPQHF.